This record covers a single T cell receptor beta chain. In the authors' methods: Estimation of nucleated cell counts was performed using reference gene primer amplification. The table came from immunoSEQ multiplex PCR; TCRdb's copy has only in-frame clones and leaves some out. The V and J calls and clone size come from that table; D and trimming were worked out from the DNA. Of 80,000 to 90,000 clones listed, about 85% were seen once; the top ten hold 2.5% to 3.5%. These data originate in a study of blood T cell repertoires in COVID-19. The V end lost 6 bases, the J end lost 0 bases, and 12 bases lay between the germline ends. The CDR3 sequence is 15 residues long. Germline CDR1 is SGHAT and CDR2 is FQNNGV. Seattle patients were enrolled while actively infected and followed longitudinally.

The specimen was peripheral blood. The sequence derives from an elderly woman with COVID-19, enrolled during active disease. The V call is TRBV11-2, the J call TRBJ1-5; no reliable D call. CDR3 residues: CASSRNGNSNQPQHF. The CDR3 DNA reads TGTGCCAGCAGTCGTAACGGGAATAGCAATCAGCCCCAGCATTTT. The whole variable domain, filled in from reference TRBV11-2 and TRBJ1-5, reads EAGVAQSPRYKIIEKRQSVAFWCNPISGHATLYWYQQILGQGPKLLIQFQNNGVVDDSQLPKDRFSAERLKGVDSTLKIQPAKLEDSAVYLCASSRNGNSNQPQHFGDGTRLSIL.